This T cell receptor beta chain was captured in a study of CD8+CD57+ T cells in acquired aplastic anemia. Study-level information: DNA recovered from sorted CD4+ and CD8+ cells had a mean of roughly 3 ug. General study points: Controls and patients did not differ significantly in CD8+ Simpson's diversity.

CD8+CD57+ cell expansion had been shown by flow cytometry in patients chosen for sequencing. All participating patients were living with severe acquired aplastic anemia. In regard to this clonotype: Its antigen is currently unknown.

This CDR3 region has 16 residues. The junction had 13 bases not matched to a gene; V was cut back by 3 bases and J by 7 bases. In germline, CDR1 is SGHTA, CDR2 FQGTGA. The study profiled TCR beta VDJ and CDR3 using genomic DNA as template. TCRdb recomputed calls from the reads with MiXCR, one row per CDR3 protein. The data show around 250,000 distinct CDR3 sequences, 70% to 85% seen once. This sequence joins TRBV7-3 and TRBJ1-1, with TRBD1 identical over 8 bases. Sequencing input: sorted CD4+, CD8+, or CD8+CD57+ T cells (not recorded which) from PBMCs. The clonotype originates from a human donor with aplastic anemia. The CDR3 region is CASSFQRTGPRNEAFF. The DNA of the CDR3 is TGTGCCAGCAGCTTTCAAAGGACAGGGCCGAGGAATGAAGCTTTCTTT.